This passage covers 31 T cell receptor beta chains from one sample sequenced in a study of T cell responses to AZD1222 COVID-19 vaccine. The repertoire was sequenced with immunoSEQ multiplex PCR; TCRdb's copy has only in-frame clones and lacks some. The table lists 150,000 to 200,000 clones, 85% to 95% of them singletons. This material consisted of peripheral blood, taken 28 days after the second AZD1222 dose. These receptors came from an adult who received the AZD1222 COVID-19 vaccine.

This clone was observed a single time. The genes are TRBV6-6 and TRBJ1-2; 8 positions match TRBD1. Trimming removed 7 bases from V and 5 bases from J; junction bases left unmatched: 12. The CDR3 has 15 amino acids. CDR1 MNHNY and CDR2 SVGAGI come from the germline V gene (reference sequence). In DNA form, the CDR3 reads TGTGCCAGCACCCGCCAGGGACAGGAAGGATATGGCTACACCTTC. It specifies CASTRQGQEGYGYTF.

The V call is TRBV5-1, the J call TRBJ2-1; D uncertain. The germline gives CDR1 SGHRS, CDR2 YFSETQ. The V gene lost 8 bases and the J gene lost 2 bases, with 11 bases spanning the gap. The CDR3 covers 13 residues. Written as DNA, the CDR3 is TGCGCCAGTTCCCCGGTCACCTACAATGAGCAGTTCTTC. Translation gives CASSPVTYNEQFF.

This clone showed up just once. The CDR3 loop reads CASSPLTGFGEKLFF. The CDR3 DNA follows: TGTGCCAGCAGTCCATTGACCGGGTTCGGAGAAAAACTGTTTTTT. This chain joins TRBV28 and TRBJ1-4; no definite D call. This CDR3 contains 15 residues. Trimming shortened V by 5 bases and J by 8 bases, and 18 bases separated the two germline ends. CDR1 and CDR2 (germline): MDHEN, SYDVKM.

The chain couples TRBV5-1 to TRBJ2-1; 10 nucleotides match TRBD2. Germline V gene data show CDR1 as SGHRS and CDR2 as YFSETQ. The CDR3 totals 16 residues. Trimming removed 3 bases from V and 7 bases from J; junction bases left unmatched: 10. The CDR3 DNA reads TGCGCCAGCAGCTCGTTGGCTAGCGGGAGAAGAAATGAGCAGTTCTTC. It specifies CASSSLASGRRNEQFF.

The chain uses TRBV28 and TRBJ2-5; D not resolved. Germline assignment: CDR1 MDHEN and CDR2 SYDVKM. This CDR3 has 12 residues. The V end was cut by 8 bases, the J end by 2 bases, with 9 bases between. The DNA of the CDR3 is TGTGCCAGCGGTAGCAGACAAGAGACCCAGTACTTC. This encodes CASGSRQETQYF.

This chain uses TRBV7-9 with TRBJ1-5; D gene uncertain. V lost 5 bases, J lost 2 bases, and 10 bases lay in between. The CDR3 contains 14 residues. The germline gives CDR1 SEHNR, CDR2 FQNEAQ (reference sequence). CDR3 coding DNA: TGTGCCAGCAGCGGACCGCTTGGCAATCAGCCCCAGCATTTT. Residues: CASSGPLGNQPQHF.

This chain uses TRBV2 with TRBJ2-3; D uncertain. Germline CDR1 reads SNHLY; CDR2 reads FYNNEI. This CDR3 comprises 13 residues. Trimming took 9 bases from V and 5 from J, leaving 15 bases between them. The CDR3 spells CARSPASGDTQYF. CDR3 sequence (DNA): TGTGCCAGGTCGCCGGCGAGTGGAGATACGCAGTATTTT. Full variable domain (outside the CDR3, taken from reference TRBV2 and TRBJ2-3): EPEVTQTPSHQVTQMGQEVILRCVPISNHLYFYWYRQILGQKVEFLVSFYNNEISEKSEIFDDQFSVERPDGSNFTLKIRSTKLEDSAMYFCARSPASGDTQYFGPGTRLTVL.

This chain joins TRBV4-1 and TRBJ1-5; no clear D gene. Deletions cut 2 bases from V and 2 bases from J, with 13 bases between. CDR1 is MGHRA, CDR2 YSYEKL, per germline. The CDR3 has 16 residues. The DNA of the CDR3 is TGCGCCAGCAGCCAATTCACGTTGGGTGGCAATCAGCCCCAGCATTTT. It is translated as CASSQFTLGGNQPQHF.

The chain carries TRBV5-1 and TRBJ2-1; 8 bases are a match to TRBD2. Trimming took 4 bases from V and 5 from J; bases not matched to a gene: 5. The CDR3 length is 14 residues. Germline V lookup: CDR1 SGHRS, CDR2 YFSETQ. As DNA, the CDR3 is TGCGCCAGCAGCGACACTAGCGGAGACAATGAGCAGTTCTTC. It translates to CASSDTSGDNEQFF.

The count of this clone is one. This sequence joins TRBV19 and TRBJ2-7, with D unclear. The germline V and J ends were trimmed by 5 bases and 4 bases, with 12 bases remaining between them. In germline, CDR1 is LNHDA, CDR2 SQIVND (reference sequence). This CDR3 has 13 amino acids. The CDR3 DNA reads TGTGCCAGTAGTCCCGCGGACGGTTACGAGCAGTACTTC. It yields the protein CASSPADGYEQYF.

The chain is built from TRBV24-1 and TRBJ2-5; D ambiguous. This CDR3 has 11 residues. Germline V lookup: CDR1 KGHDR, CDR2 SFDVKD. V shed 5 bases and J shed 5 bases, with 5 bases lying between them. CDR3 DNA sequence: TGTGCCACCAGTGTGGGGGAGACCCAGTACTTC. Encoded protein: CATSVGETQYF.

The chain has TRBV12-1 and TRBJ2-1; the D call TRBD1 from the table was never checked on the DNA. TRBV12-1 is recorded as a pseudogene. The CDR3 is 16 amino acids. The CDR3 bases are TGTGCCAGCAGCTTGTCAGGGGCGATCGCCTACAATGAGCAGTTCTTC. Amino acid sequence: CASSLSGAIAYNEQFF.

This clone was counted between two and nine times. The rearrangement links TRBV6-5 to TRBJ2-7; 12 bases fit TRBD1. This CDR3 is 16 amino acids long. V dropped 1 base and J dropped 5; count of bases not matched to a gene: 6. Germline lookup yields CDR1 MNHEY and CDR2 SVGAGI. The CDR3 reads CASSYLSGTGGDEQYF. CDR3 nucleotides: TGTGCCAGCAGTTACTTGTCCGGGACAGGGGGCGACGAGCAGTACTTC.

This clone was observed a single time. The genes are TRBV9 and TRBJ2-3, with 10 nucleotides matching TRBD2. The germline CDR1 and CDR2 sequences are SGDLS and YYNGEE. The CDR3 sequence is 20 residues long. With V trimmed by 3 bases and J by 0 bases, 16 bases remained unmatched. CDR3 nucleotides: TGTGCCAGCAGCGGACGGCCGGTGACTAGCGGGTTTTCTAGCACAGATACGCAGTATTTT. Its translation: CASSGRPVTSGFSSTDTQYF.

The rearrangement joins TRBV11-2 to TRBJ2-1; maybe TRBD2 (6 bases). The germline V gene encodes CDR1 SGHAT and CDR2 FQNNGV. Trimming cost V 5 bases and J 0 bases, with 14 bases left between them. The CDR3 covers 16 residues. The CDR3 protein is CASSLPVGGSYNEQFF. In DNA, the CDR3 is TGTGCCAGCAGCCTCCCCGTCGGGGGCTCCTACAATGAGCAGTTCTTC.

The CDR3 loop is CASGSSGNTIYF. The CDR3 DNA sequence: TGTGCCAGCGGAAGCTCTGGAAACACCATATATTTT. V and J are TRBV5-6 and TRBJ1-3; D uncertain. CDR3 length: 12 residues. V shed 7 bases and J shed 0 bases, with 5 bases lying between them. CDR1 is SGHDT, CDR2 YYEEEE, per germline. Supplemented by reference TRBV5-6 and TRBJ1-3, the full variable domain reads DAGVTQSPTHLIKTRGQQVTLRCSPKSGHDTVSWYQQALGQGPQFIFQYYEEEERQRGNFPDRFSGHQFPNYSSELNVNALLLGDSALYLCASGSSGNTIYFGEGSWLTVV.

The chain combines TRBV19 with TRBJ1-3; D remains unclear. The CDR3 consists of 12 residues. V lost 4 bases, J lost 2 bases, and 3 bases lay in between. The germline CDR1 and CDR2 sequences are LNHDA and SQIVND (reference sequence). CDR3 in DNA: TGTGCCAGTAGTACCACTGGAAACACCATATATTTT. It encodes CASSTTGNTIYF.

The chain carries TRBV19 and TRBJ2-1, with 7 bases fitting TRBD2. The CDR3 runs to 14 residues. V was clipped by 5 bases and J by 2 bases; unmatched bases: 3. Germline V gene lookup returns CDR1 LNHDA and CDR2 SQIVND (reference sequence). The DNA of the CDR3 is TGTGCCAGTAGTCCCGGGACTACCTACAATGAGCAGTTCTTC. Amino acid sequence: CASSPGTTYNEQFF.

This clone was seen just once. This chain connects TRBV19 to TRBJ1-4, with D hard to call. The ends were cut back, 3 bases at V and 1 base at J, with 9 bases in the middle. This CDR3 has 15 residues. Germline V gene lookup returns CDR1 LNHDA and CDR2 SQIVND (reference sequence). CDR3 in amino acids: CASSIIPGTNEKLFF. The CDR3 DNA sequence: TGTGCCAGTAGTATTATCCCAGGAACTAATGAAAAACTGTTTTTT.

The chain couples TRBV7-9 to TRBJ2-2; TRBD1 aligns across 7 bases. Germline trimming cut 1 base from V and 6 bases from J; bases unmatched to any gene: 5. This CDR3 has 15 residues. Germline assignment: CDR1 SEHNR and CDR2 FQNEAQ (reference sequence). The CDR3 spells CASSLGGTVSGELFF. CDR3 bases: TGTGCCAGCAGCTTAGGAGGGACAGTTTCCGGGGAGCTGTTTTTT.

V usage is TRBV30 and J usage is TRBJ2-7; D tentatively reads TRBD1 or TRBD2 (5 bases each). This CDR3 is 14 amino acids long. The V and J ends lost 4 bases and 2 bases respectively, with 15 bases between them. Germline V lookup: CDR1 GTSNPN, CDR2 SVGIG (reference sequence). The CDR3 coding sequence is TGTGCCTGGAACTTTTACGGGGCCACCTACGAGCAGTACTTC. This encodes CAWNFYGATYEQYF. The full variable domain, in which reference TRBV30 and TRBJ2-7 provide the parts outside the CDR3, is SQTIHQWPATLVQPVGSPLSLECTVEGTSNPNLYWYRQAAGRGLQLLFYSVGIGQISSEVPQNLSASRPQDRQFILSSKKLLLSDSGFYLCAWNFYGATYEQYFGPGTRLTVT.

Written as DNA, the CDR3 is TGTGCCAGCAGCGTACTAGCGGGGGCCCAAGAGACCCAGTACTTC. This sequence encodes CASSVLAGAQETQYF. The genes are TRBV9 and TRBJ2-5; 10 bases line up with TRBD2. Trimming took 1 base from V and 1 from J; bases not matched to a gene: 1. The CDR3 is made up of 15 amino acids. Germline V lookup: CDR1 SGDLS, CDR2 YYNGEE.

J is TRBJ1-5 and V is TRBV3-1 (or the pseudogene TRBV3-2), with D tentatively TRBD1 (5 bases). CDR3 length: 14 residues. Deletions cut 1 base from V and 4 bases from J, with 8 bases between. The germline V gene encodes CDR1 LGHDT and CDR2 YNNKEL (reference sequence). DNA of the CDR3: TGTGCCAGCAGCCAAGGTCACAGGAATCAGCCCCAGCATTTT. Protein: CASSQGHRNQPQHF.

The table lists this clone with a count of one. CDR3 loop: CASSLLGTDTQYF. The CDR3 region has the DNA TGTGCCAGCAGCTTACTGGGTACAGATACGCAGTATTTT. The chain joins TRBV5-4 to TRBJ2-3; D is unclear. The CDR3 has 13 amino acids. Germline lookup yields CDR1 SGHNT and CDR2 YYREEE (reference sequence). The V end lost 2 bases, the J end lost 3 bases, and 7 bases lay between the germline ends.

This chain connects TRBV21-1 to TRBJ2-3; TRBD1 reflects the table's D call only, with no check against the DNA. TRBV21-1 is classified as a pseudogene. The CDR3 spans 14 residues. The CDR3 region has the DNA TGTGCCAGCAGCAAAGCGGGCTGGACAGATACGCAGTATTTT. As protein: CASSKAGWTDTQYF.

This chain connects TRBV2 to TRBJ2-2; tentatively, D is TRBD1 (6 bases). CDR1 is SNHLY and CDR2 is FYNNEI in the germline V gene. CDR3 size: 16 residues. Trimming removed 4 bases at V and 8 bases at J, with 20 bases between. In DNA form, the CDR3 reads TGTGCCAGCAGTGTTAGTGGGGGCACATTAGCTGGGGAGCTGTTTTTT. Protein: CASSVSGGTLAGELFF.

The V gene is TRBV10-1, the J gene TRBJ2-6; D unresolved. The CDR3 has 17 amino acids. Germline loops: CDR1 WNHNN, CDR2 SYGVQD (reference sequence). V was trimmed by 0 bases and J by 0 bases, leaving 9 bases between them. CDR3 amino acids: CASSESTRLSGANVLTF. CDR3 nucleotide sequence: TGCGCCAGCAGTGAGTCGACTCGTCTCTCTGGGGCCAACGTCCTGACTTTC.

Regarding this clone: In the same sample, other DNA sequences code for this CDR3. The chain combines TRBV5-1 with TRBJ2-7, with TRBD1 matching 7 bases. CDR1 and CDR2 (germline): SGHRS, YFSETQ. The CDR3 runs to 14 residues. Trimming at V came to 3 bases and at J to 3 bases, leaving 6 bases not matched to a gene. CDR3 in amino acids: CASSSTGNLYEQYF. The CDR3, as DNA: TGCGCCAGCAGCTCGACAGGGAATCTCTACGAGCAGTACTTC.

As DNA, the CDR3 is TGTGCCAGCTCACCTCCCCCCACTAATGAAAAACTGTTTTTT. Amino acids: CASSPPPTNEKLFF. The rearrangement uses TRBV18 and TRBJ1-4; D not certain. The CDR3 is 14 residues long. Trimming left V 3 bases short and J 2 bases short, with 7 bases between. CDR1 and CDR2 from the germline V gene are KGHSH and LQKENI.

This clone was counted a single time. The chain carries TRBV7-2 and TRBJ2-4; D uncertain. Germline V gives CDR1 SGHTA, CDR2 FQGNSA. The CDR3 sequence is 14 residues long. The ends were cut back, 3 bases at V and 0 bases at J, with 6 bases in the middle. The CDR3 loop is CASSFLVAKNIQYF. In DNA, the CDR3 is TGTGCCAGCAGCTTTTTGGTAGCCAAAAACATTCAGTACTTC. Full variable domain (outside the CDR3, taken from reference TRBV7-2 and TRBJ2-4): GAGVSQSPSNKVTEKGKDVELRCDPISGHTALYWYRQSLGQGLEFLIYFQGNSAPDKSGLPSDRFSAERTGGSVSTLTIQRTQQEDSAVYLCASSFLVAKNIQYFGAGTRLSVL.

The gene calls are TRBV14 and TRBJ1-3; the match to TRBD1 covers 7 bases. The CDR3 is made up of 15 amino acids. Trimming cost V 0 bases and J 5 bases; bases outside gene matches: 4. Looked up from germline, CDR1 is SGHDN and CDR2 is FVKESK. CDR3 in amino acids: CASSQDRRGRNTIYF. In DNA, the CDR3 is TGTGCCAGCAGCCAAGATCGTAGGGGGCGAAACACCATATATTTT.